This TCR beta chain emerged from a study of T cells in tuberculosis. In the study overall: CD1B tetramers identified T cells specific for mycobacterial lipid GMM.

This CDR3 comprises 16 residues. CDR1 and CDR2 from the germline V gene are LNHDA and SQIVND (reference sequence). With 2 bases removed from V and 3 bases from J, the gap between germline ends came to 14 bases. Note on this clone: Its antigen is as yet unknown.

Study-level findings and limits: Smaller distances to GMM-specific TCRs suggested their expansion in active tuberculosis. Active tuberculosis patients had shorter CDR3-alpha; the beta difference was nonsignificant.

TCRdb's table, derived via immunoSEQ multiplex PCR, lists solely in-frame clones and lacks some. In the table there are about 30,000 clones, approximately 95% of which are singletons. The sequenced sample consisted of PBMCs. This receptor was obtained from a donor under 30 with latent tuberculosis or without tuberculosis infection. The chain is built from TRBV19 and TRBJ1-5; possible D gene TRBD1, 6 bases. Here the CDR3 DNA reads TGTGCCAGTAGTATAAAAGACAGGTCCATCAATCAGCCCCAGCATTTT. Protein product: CASSIKDRSINQPQHF.